This record looks at one T cell receptor (beta chain) sequence and its context. The record originates from a study of blood T cells in healthy people across ages. Looking at the study overall: Template-switching capture recovered about one barcoded beta molecule per two T cells.

A second 7 to 11 cycle PCR used barcoded and J-beta primers. MiXCR, run by TCRdb on the 5' RACE reads, gives a single entry per CDR3 protein. The data show 750,000 to 1,000,000 distinct CDR3 sequences, 29% seen once. Per germline, CDR1 SGHTA and CDR2 FQGNSA. The CDR3 totals 20 residues. Trimming removed 1 base from V and 0 bases from J; junction bases left unmatched: 13. These same records also appear under a second study, on T cells of mothers and their children. That work states: The M1S primer of the second PCR added sample barcodes and 2-4 random nucleotides. Each child contributed about 3 million TCR beta CDR3 reads, while each mother contributed over 8.5 million.

The chain couples TRBV7-2 to TRBJ2-1; the match to TRBD1 covers 9 bases. The sequenced material came from blood. The TCR sequence derives from a woman aged 40 to 50 in good health. CDR3 sequence (DNA): TGTGCCAGCAGCTTAGGGAGGGACAGGGTGTCCCCGAGCTCCTACAATGAGCAGTTCTTC. Translated, it gives CASSLGRDRVSPSSYNEQFF.